A selection of T cell receptor beta chains follows, all from one sample in a study of blood T cell repertoires in COVID-19. Only in-frame clones appear in the TCRdb table, and some are missing; sequencing was by immunoSEQ multiplex PCR. Of around 300,000 clones in the sample, roughly 86% were seen once. The sequenced sample consisted of PBMCs or T cells enriched from blood (not recorded which). These receptor sequences come from a young woman who had recovered from COVID-19. Both conserved end residues are part of each CDR3. Each record gives: clone size, D gene, V gene, J gene, CDR3 protein, CDR3 DNA. A D gene is named only where the DNA matches it firmly. Clone size, where shown, is once, few, many, or a class for clones that have expanded.

abundance: NA; d_gene: TRBD2; v_gene: TRBV5-4; j_gene: TRBJ2-7; CDR3aa: CASSLVGTSNPHEQYF; CDR3nt: TGTGCCAGCAGCTTGGTAGGGACTAGCAACCCCCACGAGCAGTACTTC
abundance: NA; d_gene: TRBD2; v_gene: TRBV7-9; j_gene: TRBJ2-7; CDR3aa: CASSPAGLPSSYEQYF; CDR3nt: TGTGCCAGCAGCCCGGCGGGACTACCGAGCTCCTACGAGCAGTACTTC
abundance: few; d_gene: TRBD1; v_gene: TRBV11-2; j_gene: TRBJ2-2; CDR3aa: CASSARQGSAGELFF; CDR3nt: TGTGCCAGCAGCGCCCGACAGGGGAGCGCCGGGGAGCTGTTTTTT
abundance: NA; d_gene: TRBD1; v_gene: TRBV19; j_gene: TRBJ2-1; CDR3aa: CASSIVESGGLQFF; CDR3nt: TGTGCCAGTAGTATTGTGGAATCAGGGGGTCTGCAGTTCTTC
abundance: NA; d_gene: TRBD2; v_gene: TRBV2; j_gene: TRBJ2-2; CDR3aa: CASSEGVGTSGMSTAGELFF; CDR3nt: TGTGCCAGCAGTGAAGGAGTCGGGACTAGCGGGATGTCGACCGCCGGGGAGCTGTTTTTT
abundance: NA; d_gene: TRBD2; v_gene: TRBV10-1; j_gene: TRBJ2-7; CDR3aa: CTPRLGVGTSGSFYEQYF; CDR3nt: TGCACCCCCAGGCTGGGGGTAGGGACTAGCGGGAGTTTCTACGAGCAGTACTTC
abundance: once; d_gene: TRBD1; v_gene: TRBV5-4; j_gene: TRBJ2-7; CDR3aa: CASSDDRGSDEQYF; CDR3nt: TGTGCCAGCAGCGATGACAGGGGGAGCGACGAGCAGTACTTC
abundance: NA; d_gene: TRBD1; v_gene: TRBV6-6; j_gene: TRBJ1-5; CDR3aa: CASSTPPPGTGYNSNQPQHF; CDR3nt: TGTGCCAGCAGCACGCCCCCTCCGGGGACAGGGTACAATAGCAATCAGCCCCAGCATTTT
abundance: NA; d_gene: NA; v_gene: TRBV5-1; j_gene: TRBJ2-2; CDR3aa: CASSQRAQTDTGELFF; CDR3nt: TGCGCCAGCAGCCAGCGGGCGCAGACTGACACCGGGGAGCTGTTTTTT
abundance: NA; d_gene: TRBD1; v_gene: TRBV6-2/TRBV6-3; j_gene: TRBJ1-2; CDR3aa: CASSSTLNRRQGGVYGYTF; CDR3nt: TGTGCCAGCAGTTCTACTTTAAACCGCCGACAGGGAGGCGTATATGGCTACACCTTC
abundance: NA; d_gene: NA; v_gene: TRBV6-5; j_gene: TRBJ2-1; CDR3aa: CASSRDFYNEQFF; CDR3nt: TGTGCCAGCAGTCGGGACTTTTACAATGAGCAGTTCTTC
abundance: NA; d_gene: TRBD2; v_gene: TRBV7-2; j_gene: TRBJ2-3; CDR3aa: CASSWGTSGGYTQYF; CDR3nt: TGTGCCAGCAGCTGGGGGACTAGCGGGGGTTATACGCAGTATTTT
abundance: NA; d_gene: NA; v_gene: TRBV7-8; j_gene: TRBJ1-5; CDR3aa: CASSQAGEGQPQHF; CDR3nt: TGTGCCAGCAGCCAGGCTGGAGAGGGTCAGCCCCAGCATTTT
abundance: NA; d_gene: NA; v_gene: TRBV30; j_gene: TRBJ2-7; CDR3aa: CAWGPAGPYEQYF; CDR3nt: TGTGCCTGGGGGCCGGCGGGACCCTACGAGCAGTACTTC
abundance: NA; d_gene: NA; v_gene: TRBV6-5; j_gene: TRBJ2-3; CDR3aa: CASSRRESADTQYF; CDR3nt: TGTGCCAGCAGCCGCAGGGAATCGGCAGATACGCAGTATTTT
abundance: few; d_gene: NA; v_gene: TRBV10-2; j_gene: TRBJ1-4; CDR3aa: CASTEPTGEVNEKLFF; CDR3nt: TGCGCCAGCACCGAACCGACGGGGGAGGTTAACGAAAAACTGTTTTTT
abundance: NA; d_gene: TRBD1; v_gene: TRBV5-1; j_gene: TRBJ2-5; CDR3aa: CASSLRGTGQETQYF; CDR3nt: TGCGCCAGCAGCTTGCGTGGGACAGGACAAGAGACCCAGTACTTC
abundance: NA; d_gene: TRBD1; v_gene: TRBV12-3/TRBV12-4; j_gene: TRBJ1-2; CDR3aa: CASSLTGNYGYTF; CDR3nt: TGTGCCAGCAGTTTGACAGGGAACTATGGCTACACCTTC
abundance: NA; d_gene: TRBD1; v_gene: TRBV30; j_gene: TRBJ1-5; CDR3aa: CAFWTGEGNQPQHF; CDR3nt: TGTGCCTTTTGGACAGGGGAGGGCAATCAGCCCCAGCATTTT
abundance: NA; d_gene: NA; v_gene: TRBV12-5; j_gene: TRBJ1-2; CDR3aa: CASGSSGGWNYGYTF; CDR3nt: TGTGCTAGTGGCTCCTCGGGGGGTTGGAACTATGGCTACACCTTC
abundance: once; d_gene: TRBD1; v_gene: TRBV28; j_gene: TRBJ1-4; CDR3aa: CASSSRDSATNEKLFF; CDR3nt: TGTGCCAGCAGTTCCCGGGACAGCGCAACTAATGAAAAACTGTTTTTT
abundance: NA; d_gene: NA; v_gene: TRBV30; j_gene: TRBJ2-2; CDR3aa: CAWSVLPNTGELFF; CDR3nt: TGTGCCTGGAGTGTACTCCCGAACACCGGGGAGCTGTTTTTT
abundance: once; d_gene: NA; v_gene: TRBV7-9; j_gene: TRBJ1-3; CDR3aa: CASSLDRISGNTIYF; CDR3nt: TGTGCCAGCAGCTTAGACAGGATCTCTGGAAACACCATATATTTT
abundance: once; d_gene: TRBD1; v_gene: TRBV9; j_gene: TRBJ1-1; CDR3aa: CASSVGVQGALNTEAFF; CDR3nt: TGTGCCAGCAGCGTAGGCGTACAGGGGGCATTGAACACTGAAGCTTTCTTT
abundance: once; d_gene: TRBD1; v_gene: TRBV11-3; j_gene: TRBJ1-1; CDR3aa: CASSRDRVNTEAFF; CDR3nt: TGTGCCAGCAGCAGAGACAGGGTGAACACTGAAGCTTTCTTT
abundance: NA; d_gene: NA; v_gene: TRBV11-2; j_gene: TRBJ1-1; CDR3aa: CASRVGQSAFF; CDR3nt: TGTGCCAGCAGAGTGGGGCAATCAGCTTTCTTT
abundance: NA; d_gene: NA; v_gene: TRBV11-3; j_gene: TRBJ2-1; CDR3aa: CASSLANEQFF; CDR3nt: TGTGCCAGCAGCTTGGCAAATGAGCAGTTCTTC
abundance: few; d_gene: NA; v_gene: TRBV14; j_gene: TRBJ2-3; CDR3aa: CASSPYDRFSTDTQYF; CDR3nt: TGTGCCAGCAGCCCCTATGACAGGTTTAGCACAGATACGCAGTATTTT
abundance: NA; d_gene: NA; v_gene: TRBV10-1; j_gene: TRBJ2-7; CDR3aa: CASSESSIPYEQYF; CDR3nt: TGCGCCAGCAGTGAGTCGTCCATCCCCTACGAGCAGTACTTC
abundance: NA; d_gene: TRBD1; v_gene: TRBV29-1; j_gene: TRBJ2-6; CDR3aa: CSVVTGPASGANVLTF; CDR3nt: TGCAGCGTTGTGACAGGGCCAGCCTCTGGGGCCAACGTCCTGACTTTC
abundance: NA; d_gene: TRBD1; v_gene: TRBV30; j_gene: TRBJ1-6; CDR3aa: CAWGQDNSPLHF; CDR3nt: TGTGCCTGGGGACAGGATAATTCACCCCTCCACTTT
abundance: once; d_gene: NA; v_gene: TRBV18; j_gene: TRBJ1-2; CDR3aa: CASSPPITQGTQGYTF; CDR3nt: TGTGCCAGCTCACCACCAATTACGCAGGGCACGCAAGGCTACACCTTC
abundance: NA; d_gene: NA; v_gene: TRBV30; j_gene: TRBJ1-6; CDR3aa: CAWGTGTHNSPLHF; CDR3nt: TGTGCCTGGGGAACCGGGACTCATAATTCACCCCTCCACTTT
abundance: NA; d_gene: TRBD2; v_gene: TRBV4-1; j_gene: TRBJ2-5; CDR3aa: CASSQAGLAALGEETQYF; CDR3nt: TGCGCCAGCAGCCAAGCGGGACTAGCGGCCCTCGGGGAAGAGACCCAGTACTTC
abundance: NA; d_gene: TRBD1; v_gene: TRBV5-1; j_gene: TRBJ1-3; CDR3aa: CASSLGQGDPSSGNTIYF; CDR3nt: TGCGCCAGCAGCTTGGGACAGGGGGACCCGAGCTCTGGAAACACCATATATTTT
abundance: once; d_gene: TRBD1; v_gene: TRBV6-5; j_gene: TRBJ2-3; CDR3aa: CASSRNQGAADTQYF; CDR3nt: TGTGCCAGCAGTCGAAACCAGGGGGCTGCAGATACGCAGTATTTT
abundance: NA; d_gene: TRBD1; v_gene: TRBV4-1; j_gene: TRBJ1-3; CDR3aa: CASGGQGVSGNTIYF; CDR3nt: TGCGCCAGCGGTGGACAGGGCGTCTCTGGAAACACCATATATTTT
abundance: NA; d_gene: NA; v_gene: TRBV7-7; j_gene: TRBJ2-5; CDR3aa: CASSLITSRQETQYF; CDR3nt: TGTGCCAGCAGCTTAATAACTAGCCGACAAGAGACCCAGTACTTC